In its sample, the clone carrying this TCR beta chain was seen a few times. Antigen unknown. Use of 60 Vbeta and 13 Jbeta primers characterized the PCR. Generated by immunoSEQ multiplex PCR, the TCRdb table keeps only in-frame clones and is missing some. The sample yields nearly 200,000 clones, 60% to 80% seen once. J lost 3 bases, V lost 0 bases, and 8 bases had no gene match. Germline V gene data show CDR1 as LNHDA and CDR2 as SQIVND (reference sequence). The CDR3 has 16 residues. The data were obtained in a study of cytomegalovirus exposure and HLA in healthy donors. Findings and caveats of the study: In vitro data verified a few CMV-associated chains as specific for CMV antigens. Owing to their indistinguishability, certain V segments, notably TRBV6-2 and TRBV6-3, were excluded. As was reported, the classifier diagnosed cytomegalovirus status with high specificity and sensitivity.

The specimen sequenced was PBMCs. V usage is TRBV19 and J usage is TRBJ2-7; 7 nucleotides agree with TRBD1. The receptor comes from a woman in her twenties or thirties in good health and CMV-seropositive. The CDR3 bases are TGTGCCAGTAGTATAGACCCGACAGGGTTTTACTACGAGCAGTACTTC. Its translation is CASSIDPTGFYYEQYF.